Listed below are T cell receptor beta chains from one sample, sequenced in a study of regulatory T cells in long-lasting Graves disease. TCRdb re-called the multiplex PCR reads through MiXCR, storing one row per CDR3 protein. Of approximately 500,000 distinct CDR3 sequences listed, approximately 21% are singletons. The material was peripheral blood mononuclear cells (PBMCs), obtained when the disease was refractory, from a patient treated with antithyroid drugs. The receptor source for this set is a female donor with Graves disease. Both conserved end residues are part of each CDR3. A D gene is named only where the DNA matches it firmly. Only some rows state a clone size, as once, few, many or a class for expanded clones.

V	J	size	D	CDR3	DNA
TRBV18	TRBJ1-2	few	-	CASSPTAGADGYTF	TGTGCCAGCTCACCAACGGCAGGGGCGGATGGCTACACCTTC
TRBV12-3/TRBV12-4	TRBJ1-3	-	-	CASSLPGIGNTIYF	TGTGCCAGCAGTTTGCCCGGGATCGGAAACACCATATATTTT
TRBV28	TRBJ2-1	-	TRBD2	CASSPVTSGLYNEQFF	TGTGCCAGCAGTCCTGTAACTAGCGGACTATACAATGAGCAGTTCTTC
TRBV20-1	TRBJ1-5	many	-	CSASPFFVQAHNQPQHF	TGCAGTGCTAGTCCCTTCTTCGTCCAAGCTCATAATCAGCCCCAGCATTTT
TRBV5-1	TRBJ2-7	-	-	CASTGGDEQYF	TGCGCCAGCACCGGGGGAGACGAGCAGTACTTC
TRBV27	TRBJ2-7	many	TRBD1	CASRLDRGYEQYF	TGTGCCAGCAGACTTGACAGGGGGTACGAGCAGTACTTC
TRBV7-9	TRBJ1-2	few	-	CASTRGSVYGYTF	TGTGCCAGCACGCGGGGCTCGGTCTATGGCTACACCTTC
TRBV29-1	TRBJ2-1	-	-	CSVEVIVGSNEQFF	TGCAGCGTTGAAGTAATTGTTGGTTCCAATGAGCAGTTCTTC
TRBV5-1	TRBJ1-1	many	-	CASSLVARGVNTEAFF	TGCGCCAGCAGCTTGGTGGCCAGGGGAGTGAACACTGAAGCTTTCTTT
TRBV19	TRBJ1-1	few	-	CASSITPGRTPVNTEAFF	TGTGCCAGTAGTATTACGCCGGGGAGGACACCTGTGAACACTGAAGCTTTCTTT
TRBV28	TRBJ2-5	many	TRBD1	CASRRQGAGETQYF	TGTGCCAGCAGAAGACAGGGGGCGGGCGAGACCCAGTACTTC
TRBV20-1	TRBJ2-5	-	TRBD1	CSAQGAPGVQETQYF	TGCAGTGCCCAGGGGGCTCCGGGGGTTCAAGAGACCCAGTACTTC
TRBV28	TRBJ2-5	many	-	CASQEGARRETQYF	TGTGCCAGCCAGGAGGGAGCGCGTAGGGAGACCCAGTACTTC
TRBV28	TRBJ2-7	many	TRBD2	CASTRTGGVYEQYF	TGTGCCAGCACCCGCACTGGGGGGGTCTACGAGCAGTACTTC
TRBV6-1	TRBJ1-5	many	-	CASSVGRHSNQPQHF	TGTGCCAGCAGTGTGGGACGGCATAGCAATCAGCCCCAGCATTTT